Following are 18 T cell receptor beta chains from one sample sequenced in a study of T cell clones after liver transplantation. Sequencing used immunoSEQ multiplex PCR; TCRdb keeps in-frame clones, though not all of them. The sample has approximately 6,400 clones, roughly three quarters seen once. The sample here was CD8+ T cells from blood, taken 46 months after liver transplant. All receptors come from a human patient who received a liver transplant. Some T cells may be the graft donor's.

The chain has TRBV19 and TRBJ1-1; a possible D gene is TRBD1 (5 bases). CDR3 size: 14 residues. V gave up 6 bases and J gave up 1 base, with 12 bases separating them. CDR1 and CDR2 from the germline V gene are LNHDA and SQIVND (reference sequence). CDR3 sequence (DNA): TGTGCCAGTAGCCCTGGGACGGCGAACACTGAAGCTTTCTTT. Translation gives CASSPGTANTEAFF.

V usage is TRBV27 and J usage is TRBJ2-7, with 14 nucleotides matching TRBD2. The CDR3 is 15 amino acids. Trimming at V came to 6 bases and at J to 5 bases, leaving 6 bases not matched to a gene. Germline V gene data show CDR1 as MNHEY and CDR2 as SMNVEV (reference sequence). Written as DNA, the CDR3 is TGTGCCAGCAGCCCCAGACTAGCGGGAGGGGACGAGCAGTACTTC. Translated, it gives CASSPRLAGGDEQYF.

The J gene is TRBJ2-6, the V gene TRBV27, with D unclear. The CDR3 runs to 15 residues. Germline CDR1 is MNHEY and CDR2 is SMNVEV (reference sequence). Trimming stripped 1 base from V and 2 bases from J, with 6 bases between. CDR3 DNA sequence: TGTGCCAGCAGTTTATGGTACGCTGGGGCCAACGTCCTGACTTTC. Translation gives CASSLWYAGANVLTF.

The chain recombines TRBV10-1 with TRBJ1-1; 7 bases are a match to TRBD1. V gave up 6 bases and J gave up 1 base; unmatched junction bases: 2. Germline-derived CDR1 and CDR2 are WNHNN and SYGVQD (reference sequence). The length of the CDR3 is 13 residues. CDR3 sequence (DNA): TGCGCCAGCAGGACAGGGAAGAACACTGAAGCTTTCTTT. It translates to CASRTGKNTEAFF.

The CDR3 nucleotides read TGCGCCAGCAGCCCTCAACTTCAGAAATACGAGCAGTACTTC. Amino acid sequence: CASSPQLQKYEQYF. The genes are TRBV4-1 and TRBJ2-7; D remains ambiguous. Germline V gene sequence: CDR1 MGHRA, CDR2 YSYEKL. V was trimmed by 4 bases and J by 4 bases, leaving 14 bases between them. This CDR3 spans 14 amino acids.

This chain joins TRBV27 and TRBJ2-7, with TRBD2 identical over 9 bases. Trimming took 5 bases from V and 3 from J; bases not matched to a gene: 5. Germline CDR1 MNHEY, CDR2 SMNVEV (reference sequence). The CDR3 runs to 14 residues. CDR3 DNA sequence: TGTGCCAGCAGTGCTAGCGGGATCGGCTACGAGCAGTACTTC. It translates to CASSASGIGYEQYF.

The J gene is TRBJ2-4, the V gene TRBV15; 7 bases fit TRBD1. Germline V gene lookup returns CDR1 LNHNV and CDR2 YYDKDF (reference sequence). The CDR3 runs to 18 residues. V shed 3 bases and J 0 bases; nucleotides not matched to a gene: 11. DNA of the CDR3: TGTGCCACCAGCAGCGACAGGGCTTTCGAACTAGCCAAAAACATTCAGTACTTC. Encoded protein: CATSSDRAFELAKNIQYF.

V is TRBV28 and J is TRBJ2-7, with D hard to call. The CDR3 is 14 residues long. CDR1 MDHEN and CDR2 SYDVKM come from the germline V gene. Trimming took 5 bases from V and 3 from J, leaving 14 bases between them. For the CDR3, the DNA is TGTGCCAGCAGTCTCCGAGTTACCAACTACGAGCAGTACTTC. It yields the protein CASSLRVTNYEQYF. Full variable domain (remainder filled in from reference TRBV28 and TRBJ2-7): DVKVTQSSRYLVKRTGEKVFLECVQDMDHENMFWYRQDPGLGLRLIYFSYDVKMKEKGDIPEGYSVSREKKERFSLILESASTNQTSMYLCASSLRVTNYEQYFGPGTRLTVT.

The chain couples TRBV9 to TRBJ2-3; D is possibly TRBD1 (5 bases). Trimming took 0 bases from V and 5 from J, leaving 22 bases between them. The V gene's germline CDR1 is SGDLS and CDR2 YYNGEE. The CDR3 spans 18 residues. The CDR3, as DNA: TGTGCCAGCAGCGTAGTCGTTGGGGCAGCCGGTGGGGTAGATACGCAGTATTTT. Residues: CASSVVVGAAGGVDTQYF.

The chain has TRBV13 and TRBJ2-2; the D gene is possibly TRBD2 (6 bases). Trimming took 5 bases from V and 7 from J, leaving 11 bases between them. CDR1 and CDR2 from the germline V gene are PRHDT and FYEKMQ (reference sequence). The CDR3 contains 13 residues. For the CDR3, the DNA is TGTGCCAGCAGCCCTGGGGGGAACGGGGAGCTGTTTTTT. This translates into CASSPGGNGELFF.

V and J are TRBV5-1 and TRBJ1-2; no clear D gene. The germline CDR1 and CDR2 sequences are SGHRS and YFSETQ. The length of the CDR3 is 18 residues. Trimming left V 0 bases short and J 0 bases short, with 18 bases between. In DNA, the CDR3 is TGCGCCAGCAGCTTGGTTGTCGGGGAATCAAGATCTAACTATGGCTACACCTTC. This encodes CASSLVVGESRSNYGYTF.

The CDR3 is CASSLGLAGGTDTQYF. The CDR3 DNA follows: TGTGCCAGCAGCCTGGGACTAGCGGGAGGGACAGATACGCAGTATTTT. The V call is TRBV7-9, the J call TRBJ2-3; 16 bases are shared with TRBD2. Trimming removed 5 bases from V and 3 bases from J; junction bases left unmatched: 2. Germline V CDR1 and CDR2: SEHNR, FQNEAQ (reference sequence). This CDR3 has 16 amino acids.

This clone was recorded once. This chain joins TRBV7-9 and TRBJ2-1, with a weak D call TRBD2 (5 bases). This CDR3 has 15 amino acids. The germline V gene has CDR1 SEHNR and CDR2 FQNEAQ (reference sequence). V lost 3 bases to trimming and J lost 3 bases, with 12 bases between them. The CDR3 protein is CASSLASGDYNEQFF. The CDR3 DNA reads as TGTGCCAGCAGCTTGGCAAGCGGAGACTACAATGAGCAGTTCTTC.

J is TRBJ2-1 and V is TRBV4-1; the D gene is possibly TRBD1 (5 bases). Trimming took 0 bases from V and 6 from J, leaving 12 bases between them. The CDR3 is made up of 15 amino acids. Per the germline V gene, CDR1 is MGHRA and CDR2 is YSYEKL. The CDR3 nucleotides are TGCGCCAGCAGCCAAGAGGGCCAGGGCGCCAATGAGCAGTTCTTC. The encoded protein is CASSQEGQGANEQFF.

In DNA, the CDR3 is TGTGCCAGCAGCCCGGGGACAGGGACCTACGAGCAGTACTTC. Its translation: CASSPGTGTYEQYF. The chain recombines TRBV5-5 with TRBJ2-7; 9 bases are a match to TRBD1. Germline lookup yields CDR1 SGHKS and CDR2 YYEKEE (reference sequence). CDR3 length: 14 residues. Trimming at V came to 4 bases and at J to 2 bases, leaving 4 bases not matched to a gene. Variable domain in full (rest from reference TRBV5-5 and TRBJ2-7): DAGVTQSPTHLIKTRGQQVTLRCSPISGHKSVSWYQQVLGQGPQFIFQYYEKEERGRGNFPDRFSARQFPNYSSELNVNALLLGDSALYLCASSPGTGTYEQYFGPGTRLTVT.

This rearrangement joins TRBV9 to TRBJ2-3, with TRBD1 identical over 10 bases. CDR1 and CDR2 (germline): SGDLS, YYNGEE. The CDR3 consists of 16 residues. With 4 bases clipped from V and 6 bases from J, the junction kept 11 bases outside the gene matches. CDR3 sequence: CASSSLGQGVLDTQYF. CDR3 coding DNA: TGTGCCAGCAGCTCCCTCGGACAGGGGGTTTTGGATACGCAGTATTTT.

The gene calls are TRBV27 and TRBJ1-2, with D possibly matching TRBD1 (5 bases). CDR1 and CDR2 from the germline V gene are MNHEY and SMNVEV (reference sequence). CDR3 size: 14 residues. V dropped 1 base and J dropped 7 bases, with 13 bases sitting between them. CDR3 nucleotide sequence: TGTGCCAGCAGTTTATTCAGGGACGGGTTTGGCTACACCTTC. Translating gives CASSLFRDGFGYTF.

In nucleotides, the CDR3 is TGTGCCAGCAGTTTAATGGGCGGGGGCAATCAGCCCCAGCATTTT. The encoded protein is CASSLMGGGNQPQHF. V usage is TRBV27 and J usage is TRBJ1-5; no reliable D call. In germline, CDR1 is MNHEY, CDR2 SMNVEV (reference sequence). The CDR3 length is 15 residues. Trimming took 2 bases from V and 2 from J, leaving 10 bases between them.